This TCR beta chain was retrieved from a study of blood T cell repertoires in COVID-19. Across the whole study: Sample material is recorded as cDNA or gDNA derived from T cells, B-cell-depleted T cells, or PBMCs.

The CDR3 covers 16 residues. Germline-derived CDR1 and CDR2 are SGHKS and YYEKEE (reference sequence). Trimming cost V 2 bases and J 0 bases, with 14 bases left between them. Clones were read by immunoSEQ multiplex PCR, and TCRdb kept only the in-frame ones, dropping some. The profile shows over 200,000 clones, approximately 80% of them singletons. This sequence originates from a man aged 40-55 years with acute or convalescent COVID-19. V usage is TRBV5-5 and J usage is TRBJ1-1, with D uncertain. Sequenced material: peripheral blood. CDR3 sequence reads: CASSFSSDSMNTEAFF. The CDR3 DNA follows: TGTGCCAGCAGCTTCTCCTCTGACTCAATGAACACTGAAGCTTTCTTT.